This T cell receptor beta chain derives from a study of blood T cell repertoires in COVID-19. Study-level information: COVID-19 samples from acute and convalescent phases originated in the United States, Italy and Spain. PBMCs, B-cell-depleted T cells, or T cells provided the cDNA or gDNA that made up the material.

This CDR3 is 12 amino acids long. The germline V gene encodes CDR1 LGHDT and CDR2 YNNKEL (reference sequence). V lost 0 bases to trimming and J lost 11 bases, with 7 bases between them. In the authors' methods: Estimates of nucleated cell counts were drawn from the amplification of reference gene primers. Measured with immunoSEQ multiplex PCR; TCRdb has only the in-frame clones, and not every one. The D gene and trimming were derived from the DNA, and the V and J assignments and clone size from that table. This sample has fewer than 250,000 clones; more than 75% occur once, and the top ten carry about 12%.

The sequenced sample was peripheral blood. The receptor was isolated from a woman in her forties with acute or convalescent COVID-19. The chain carries TRBV3-1 (or the pseudogene TRBV3-2) and TRBJ1-4, with a weak D call TRBD1 (6 bases). The CDR3 sequence is CASSQERGKLFF. DNA for the CDR3: TGTGCCAGCAGCCAAGAGAGGGGGAAACTGTTTTTT.